The entry that follows covers one TCR beta chain sequence. The CDR3 loop spans 18 amino acids. Germline CDR1 reads LNHDA; CDR2 reads SQIVND (reference sequence). The V and J ends lost 1 base and 1 base, in that order; junction bases with no gene match: 7. Libraries were prepared by immunoSEQ multiplex PCR; TCRdb keeps only in-frame clonotypes and omits some of them. Of roughly 56,000 clones detected, roughly 80% appear once; the ten largest clones hold nearly 3.5%. This entry belongs to a study of early stage breast cancer tumors. V gene TRBV19 combines with J gene TRBJ1-5, with 10 bases identical to TRBD1. The sequence derives from a young adult with breast cancer. Sequenced sample: blood. The CDR3 protein is CASSIGDRGLVSNQPQHF. The CDR3 DNA reads as TGTGCCAGTAGTATAGGGGACAGGGGACTCGTGAGCAATCAGCCCCAGCATTTT. The whole variable domain, remainder taken from reference TRBV19 and TRBJ1-5, is DGGITQSPKYLFRKEGQNVTLSCEQNLNHDAMYWYRQDPGQGLRLIYYSQIVNDFQKGDIAEGYSVSREKKESFPLTVTSAQKNPTAFYLCASSIGDRGLVSNQPQHFGDGTRLSIL.